This TCR beta chain was recovered during a study of beta chain features in type 1 diabetes. cDNA synthesis used the whole RNA isolate, giving expressed TCRB sequences. The data were produced by immunoSEQ multiplex PCR, yet TCRdb's version contains in-frame clones alone and is incomplete. The sample yields 250,000 to 300,000 clones, 8% seen once. Trimming removed 1 base at V and 0 bases at J, with 11 bases between. Per the germline V gene, CDR1 is SGDLS and CDR2 is YYNGEE. This CDR3 is 16 amino acids long. This TCR derives from a woman under 30 in good health. The sample comprised central memory CD4+ T cells from blood. The chain carries TRBV9 and TRBJ1-3, with D hard to call. Here the CDR3 DNA reads TGTGCCAGCAGCGTATTGATGGGCATCTCTGGAAACACCATATATTTT. Translation: CASSVLMGISGNTIYF.